Detailed here is one TCR beta chain. Measured with immunoSEQ multiplex PCR; TCRdb has only the in-frame clones, and not every one. The data show 20,000 to 25,000 clones, 80% to 95% seen once. The data were obtained in a study of graft-versus-host responses after intestinal transplantation. The V end lost 3 bases, the J end lost 1 base, and 21 bases lay between the germline ends. The germline CDR1 and CDR2 sequences are LNHDA and SQIVND (reference sequence). There are 18 residues in the CDR3. Sequenced material: PBMCs, taken about 250 days after intestinal transplant. The TCR originated in a human patient who received an intestinal transplant, so some T cells may come from the graft donor. This rearrangement joins TRBV19 to TRBJ1-1; possibly TRBD1 for D (6 bases). The CDR3 bases are TGTGCCAGTAGTATCCTCGCACTCAGACAGGTCCCGAACACTGAAGCTTTCTTT. Protein sequence: CASSILALRQVPNTEAFF.